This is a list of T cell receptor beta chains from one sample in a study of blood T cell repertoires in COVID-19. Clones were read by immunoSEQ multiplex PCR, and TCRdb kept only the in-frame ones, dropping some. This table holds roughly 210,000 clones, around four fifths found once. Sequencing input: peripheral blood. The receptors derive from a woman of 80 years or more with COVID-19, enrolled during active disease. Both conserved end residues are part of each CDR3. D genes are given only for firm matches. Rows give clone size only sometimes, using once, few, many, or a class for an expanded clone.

CDR3 DNA: TGCGCCAGCAGCTTGGTATCTAGCGGGGCAAACAATGAGCAGTTCTTC; CDR3 protein: CASSLVSSGANNEQFF; J gene: TRBJ2-1; clone size: NA; V gene: TRBV5-1; D gene: TRBD2
CDR3 DNA: TGTGCCAGCCGTCGGGGGGGCACCTACAATGAGCAGTTCTTC; CDR3 protein: CASRRGGTYNEQFF; J gene: TRBJ2-1; clone size: NA; V gene: TRBV7-9; D gene: TRBD2
CDR3 DNA: TGTGCCAGCAGCCAAGTCCAGGGAAACACCATATATTTT; CDR3 protein: CASSQVQGNTIYF; J gene: TRBJ1-3; clone size: NA; V gene: TRBV3-1/TRBV3-2; D gene: NA
CDR3 DNA: TGTGCCAGCAGTTGGGGGACAGGGGTTAGCAATCAGCCCCAGCATTTT; CDR3 protein: CASSWGTGVSNQPQHF; J gene: TRBJ1-5; clone size: few; V gene: TRBV28; D gene: TRBD1
CDR3 DNA: TGTGCCAGCAGCTTGTACGTCCAGCGGGGAGGGGGGACCCAGTACTTC; CDR3 protein: CASSLYVQRGGGTQYF; J gene: TRBJ2-5; clone size: NA; V gene: TRBV7-2; D gene: NA
CDR3 DNA: TGTGCCAGCAGCTTAGTAAGGGGGAAGAATTCACCCCTCCACTTT; CDR3 protein: CASSLVRGKNSPLHF; J gene: TRBJ1-6; clone size: NA; V gene: TRBV7-2; D gene: NA
CDR3 DNA: TGTGCCAGTAGCCTTACGGTAGCGGACGATGGAGATACGCAGTATTTT; CDR3 protein: CASSLTVADDGDTQYF; J gene: TRBJ2-3; clone size: NA; V gene: TRBV19; D gene: NA
CDR3 DNA: TGTGCCAGCAGTGGAGGGGACAGGGGTGGGGAAAAACTGTTTTTT; CDR3 protein: CASSGGDRGGEKLFF; J gene: TRBJ1-4; clone size: NA; V gene: TRBV2; D gene: TRBD1
CDR3 DNA: TGTGCCAGCAGTTCCCCGCGCGACAGTCTCTATGGCTACACCTTC; CDR3 protein: CASSSPRDSLYGYTF; J gene: TRBJ1-2; clone size: NA; V gene: TRBV28; D gene: NA
CDR3 DNA: TGTGCCTGGAGGGCCCAGGCGAACACTGAAGCTTTCTTT; CDR3 protein: CAWRAQANTEAFF; J gene: TRBJ1-1; clone size: NA; V gene: TRBV30; D gene: NA
CDR3 DNA: TGTGCCAGTAGTAACGGACAGGGGGTGAGTCAGCCCCAGCATTTT; CDR3 protein: CASSNGQGVSQPQHF; J gene: TRBJ1-5; clone size: once; V gene: TRBV19; D gene: TRBD1
CDR3 DNA: TGCGCCAGCAGCTTGGGGCAGACTGGAAACACCATATATTTT; CDR3 protein: CASSLGQTGNTIYF; J gene: TRBJ1-3; clone size: NA; V gene: TRBV5-1; D gene: NA
CDR3 DNA: TGTGCCAGCAGTGGAGAGGTGGGCACTGAAGCTTTCTTT; CDR3 protein: CASSGEVGTEAFF; J gene: TRBJ1-1; clone size: NA; V gene: TRBV2; D gene: NA
CDR3 DNA: TGTGCCAGCAGCCTGGGGGCCGGGACTGAAGCTTTCTTT; CDR3 protein: CASSLGAGTEAFF; J gene: TRBJ1-1; clone size: NA; V gene: TRBV7-2; D gene: NA
CDR3 DNA: TGTGCCAGTAGTATTACCACTGGGAACACTGAAGCTTTCTTT; CDR3 protein: CASSITTGNTEAFF; J gene: TRBJ1-1; clone size: NA; V gene: TRBV19; D gene: NA
CDR3 DNA: TGTGCCAGCAGCCATATCCGGACAGGGGGCTTAGGTGGCTACACCTTC; CDR3 protein: CASSHIRTGGLGGYTF; J gene: TRBJ1-2; clone size: few; V gene: TRBV3-1/TRBV3-2; D gene: TRBD1